These 2 T cell receptor beta chains originate from one sample sequenced in a study of blood T cells in healthy people across ages. Then a second PCR, running roughly 7 to 11 cycles, was carried out with a sample-barcoded 5' primer and a J-beta primer mix. TCRdb called the 5' RACE reads again in MiXCR, with one record for every CDR3 protein. The table lists approximately 900,000 distinct CDR3 sequences, roughly 28% of them singletons. This same sample was also taken into another study, of T cells of mothers and their children.

The source material was blood. Receptors originate from a woman in her forties in good health.

This sequence joins TRBV20-1 and TRBJ2-4; D tentatively reads TRBD1 or TRBD2 (7 bases each). CDR1 is DFQATT, CDR2 SNEGSKA, per germline (reference sequence). The ends were cut back, 6 bases at V and 13 bases at J, with 22 bases in the middle. The CDR3 is 13 amino acids. The CDR3 DNA sequence: TGCAGTGCCGAGGGAGGGGGCAACTACAAGCAGTACTTC. Amino acid sequence: CSAEGGGNYKQYF.

This clonotype showed up many times. The chain has TRBV4-1 and TRBJ1-1, with 9 positions matching TRBD1. The CDR3 is 15 residues long. Germline assignment: CDR1 MGHRA and CDR2 YSYEKL. V lost 2 bases and J lost 6; bases outside the gene matches: 7. The DNA of the CDR3 is TGCGCCAGCAGCCAAACTCCGGGACAGGGCGCTGAAGCTTTCTTT. It codes for CASSQTPGQGAEAFF.